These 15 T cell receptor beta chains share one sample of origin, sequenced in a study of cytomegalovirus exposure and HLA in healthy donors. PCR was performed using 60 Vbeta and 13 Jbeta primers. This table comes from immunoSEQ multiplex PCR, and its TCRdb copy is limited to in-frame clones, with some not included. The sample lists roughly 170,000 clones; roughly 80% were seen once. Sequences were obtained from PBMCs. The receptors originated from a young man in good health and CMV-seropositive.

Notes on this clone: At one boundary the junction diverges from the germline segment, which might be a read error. The CDR3 sequence is CAGSRLGGWGTDTQYF. CDR3 sequence (DNA): TGTGCCGGCAGCCGCTTAGGGGGCTGGGGCACAGATACGCAGTATTTT. The gene calls are TRBV27 and TRBJ2-3, with 7 bases matching TRBD1. This CDR3 comprises 16 residues. Looked up from germline, CDR1 is MNHEY and CDR2 is SMNVEV (reference sequence).

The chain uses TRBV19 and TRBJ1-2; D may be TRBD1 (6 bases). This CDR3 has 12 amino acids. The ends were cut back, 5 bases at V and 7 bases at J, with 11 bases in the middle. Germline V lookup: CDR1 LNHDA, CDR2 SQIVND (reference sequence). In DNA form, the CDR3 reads TGTGCCAGTAGTGTAACAGGGTCTGGCTACACCTTC. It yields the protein CASSVTGSGYTF.

In DNA, the CDR3 is TGCGCCAGCAGCCAAGATCGGGGGCAGCGGGGGGGCCCCTTCTCCTACAATGAGCAGTTCTTC. This translates into CASSQDRGQRGGPFSYNEQFF. The V gene is TRBV4-3, the J gene TRBJ2-1, with 10 bases matching TRBD2. V was clipped by 0 bases and J by 0 bases; unmatched bases: 14. Germline CDR1 and CDR2: LGHNA and YSLEER. The CDR3 is 21 amino acids.

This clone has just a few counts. In DNA form, the CDR3 reads TGTGCCAGCAGTGGACAGGGGAACACTGAAGCTTTCTTT. Residues: CASSGQGNTEAFF. V usage is TRBV2 and J usage is TRBJ1-1; 7 nucleotides line up with TRBD1. Germline CDR1 SNHLY, CDR2 FYNNEI. With V trimmed by 4 bases and J by 1 base, 0 bases remained unmatched. The CDR3 length is 13 residues.

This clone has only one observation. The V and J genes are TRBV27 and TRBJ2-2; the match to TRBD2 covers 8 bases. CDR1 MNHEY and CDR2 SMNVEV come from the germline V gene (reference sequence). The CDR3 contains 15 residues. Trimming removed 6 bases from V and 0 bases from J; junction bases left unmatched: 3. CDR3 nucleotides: TGTGCCAGCAGGGGGCGGGAGGCGAACACCGGGGAGCTGTTTTTT. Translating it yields CASRGREANTGELFF.

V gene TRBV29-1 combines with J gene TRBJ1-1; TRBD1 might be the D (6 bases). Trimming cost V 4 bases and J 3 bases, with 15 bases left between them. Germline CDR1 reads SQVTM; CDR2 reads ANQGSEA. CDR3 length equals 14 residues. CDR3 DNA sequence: TGCAGCGTTGTACTACAGGGAAGATACACTGAAGCTTTCTTT. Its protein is CSVVLQGRYTEAFF. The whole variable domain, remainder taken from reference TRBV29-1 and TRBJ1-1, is SAVISQKPSRDICQRGTSLTIQCQVDSQVTMMFWYRQQPGQSLTLIATANQGSEATYESGFVIDKFPISRPNLTFSTLTVSNMSPEDSSIYLCSVVLQGRYTEAFFGQGTRLTVV.

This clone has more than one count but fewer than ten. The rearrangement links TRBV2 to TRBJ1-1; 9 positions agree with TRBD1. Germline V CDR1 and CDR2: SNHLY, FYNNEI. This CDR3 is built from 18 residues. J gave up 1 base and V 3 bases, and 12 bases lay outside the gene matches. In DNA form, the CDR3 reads TGTGCCAGCAGTGATGAGGAGAGAAAGGGACAGGGGAACACTGAAGCTTTCTTT. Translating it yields CASSDEERKGQGNTEAFF.

The CDR3 DNA sequence: TGTGCCAGCAGACAACAGGGGGCTAGCTCCTACGAGCAGTACTTC. It is translated as CASRQQGASSYEQYF. The chain joins TRBV28 to TRBJ2-7; 9 nucleotides align to TRBD1. The CDR3 is 15 residues long. V lost 6 bases to trimming and J lost 0 bases; unmatched junction nucleotides: 6. The germline CDR1 and CDR2 sequences are MDHEN and SYDVKM.

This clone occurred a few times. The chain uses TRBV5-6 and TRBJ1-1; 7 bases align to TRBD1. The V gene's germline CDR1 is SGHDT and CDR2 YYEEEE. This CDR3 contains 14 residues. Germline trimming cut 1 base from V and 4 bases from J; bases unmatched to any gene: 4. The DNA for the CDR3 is TGTGCCAGCAGCTTGACGCCAGGGGGCACTGAAGCTTTCTTT. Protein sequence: CASSLTPGGTEAFF.

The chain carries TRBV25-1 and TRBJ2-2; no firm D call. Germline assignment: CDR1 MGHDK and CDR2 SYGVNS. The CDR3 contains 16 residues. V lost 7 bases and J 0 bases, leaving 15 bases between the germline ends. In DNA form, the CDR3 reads TGTGCCAGCATGCCTTCAGTGCAGTCGAACACCGGGGAGCTGTTTTTT. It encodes CASMPSVQSNTGELFF.

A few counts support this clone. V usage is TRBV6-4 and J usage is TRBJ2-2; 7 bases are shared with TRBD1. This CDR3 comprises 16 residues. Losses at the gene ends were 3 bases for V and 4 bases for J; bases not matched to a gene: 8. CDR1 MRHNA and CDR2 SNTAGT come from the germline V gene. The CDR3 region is CASSEPPGQSTGELFF. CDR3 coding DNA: TGTGCCAGCAGTGAACCTCCGGGACAGAGCACCGGGGAGCTGTTTTTT.

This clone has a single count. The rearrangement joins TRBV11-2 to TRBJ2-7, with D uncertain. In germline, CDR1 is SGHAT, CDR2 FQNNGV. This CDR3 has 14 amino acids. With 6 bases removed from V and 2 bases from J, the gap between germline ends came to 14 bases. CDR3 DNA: TGTGCCAGCAGGCCGGGTCCTTCGACCTACGAGCAGTACTTC. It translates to CASRPGPSTYEQYF.

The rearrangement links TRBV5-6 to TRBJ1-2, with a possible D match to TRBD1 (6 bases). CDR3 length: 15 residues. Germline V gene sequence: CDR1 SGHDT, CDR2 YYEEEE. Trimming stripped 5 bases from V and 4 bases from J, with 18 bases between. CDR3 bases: TGTGCCAGCAGATCCGTCGGGGGGCGCATCTATGGCTACACCTTC. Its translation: CASRSVGGRIYGYTF.

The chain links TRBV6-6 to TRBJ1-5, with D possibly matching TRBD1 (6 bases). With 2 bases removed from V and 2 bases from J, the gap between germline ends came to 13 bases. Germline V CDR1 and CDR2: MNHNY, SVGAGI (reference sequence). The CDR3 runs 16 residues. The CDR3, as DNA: TGTGCCAGCAGTTACCTAACAGGGAAACGCAATCAGCCCCAGCATTTT. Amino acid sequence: CASSYLTGKRNQPQHF.

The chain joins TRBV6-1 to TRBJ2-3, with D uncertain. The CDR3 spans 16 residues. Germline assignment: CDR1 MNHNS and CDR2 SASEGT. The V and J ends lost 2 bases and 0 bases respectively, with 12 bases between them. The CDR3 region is CASSEMAGTSTDTQYF. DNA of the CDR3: TGTGCCAGCAGTGAAATGGCAGGAACTAGCACAGATACGCAGTATTTT.